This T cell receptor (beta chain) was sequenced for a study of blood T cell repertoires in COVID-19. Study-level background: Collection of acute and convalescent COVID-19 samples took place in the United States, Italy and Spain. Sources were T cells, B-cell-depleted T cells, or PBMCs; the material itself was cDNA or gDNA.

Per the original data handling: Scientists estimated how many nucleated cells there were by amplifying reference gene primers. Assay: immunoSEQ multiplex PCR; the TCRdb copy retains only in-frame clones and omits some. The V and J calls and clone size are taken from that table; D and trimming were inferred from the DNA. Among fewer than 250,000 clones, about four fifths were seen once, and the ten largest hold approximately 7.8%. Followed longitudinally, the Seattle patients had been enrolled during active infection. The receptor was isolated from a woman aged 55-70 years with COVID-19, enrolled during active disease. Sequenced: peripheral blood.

CDR3 nucleotides: TGCGCCAGCAGCTTTTCCCCCCGTAGCCCGAACACCGGGGAGCTGTTTTTT. Its protein product is CASSFSPRSPNTGELFF. This sequence joins TRBV5-1 and TRBJ2-2, with D hard to call. CDR3 length: 17 amino acids. In germline, CDR1 is SGHRS, CDR2 YFSETQ. The V end lost 2 bases, the J end lost 0 bases, and 14 bases lay between the germline ends.